This T cell receptor (beta chain) was recorded in a study of graft-versus-host responses after intestinal transplantation. Germline V gene lookup returns CDR1 SGHRS and CDR2 YFSETQ. The J segment lost 4 bases and the V segment lost 0 bases, leaving 2 bases of the junction unmatched. This CDR3 region has 15 residues. Using immunoSEQ multiplex PCR, the repertoire was profiled, and TCRdb retains in-frame clones only, with some absent. The sample carries tens of thousands of clones, approximately 90% recorded once. The receptor comes from a human patient who received an intestinal transplant, so some T cells may come from the graft donor. This sample comprised PBMCs, obtained 118 days after intestinal transplantation. The chain employs TRBV5-1 and TRBJ2-2; 8 bases line up with TRBD1. The CDR3 spells CASSLEQGGTGELFF. The CDR3 DNA reads as TGCGCCAGCAGCTTGGAACAGGGGGGCACCGGGGAGCTGTTTTTT.